The present entry profiles one T cell receptor (beta chain) with its context. The entry originates in a study of blood T cell repertoires in COVID-19. Study overall: The cDNA or gDNA used as material had been derived from T cells, B-cell-depleted T cells, or PBMCs.

CDR3 length: 13 amino acids. V was clipped by 5 bases and J by 6 bases; unmatched bases: 5. Germline V gene sequence: CDR1 ENHRY, CDR2 SYGVKD. As originally analysed: Counts of nucleated cells, estimated from reference gene primer amplification, were obtained. Libraries were prepared by immunoSEQ multiplex PCR; TCRdb keeps only in-frame clonotypes and omits some of them. Clone size and V and J calls were adopted from that table, with D and trimming inferred from the DNA. The sample records around 200,000 clones, 80% being singletons. Sequenced material: peripheral blood. The receptor comes from a human donor in a cohort sampled during active COVID-19. The chain couples TRBV10-3 to TRBJ1-2; 8 bases are shared with TRBD1. CDR3 DNA: TGTGCCATCAGTCCAGGGGGCGGGGATGGCTACACCTTC. It translates to CAISPGGGDGYTF.